Shown below are 4 T cell receptor beta chains from a single sample sequenced in a study of shared clonotypes between healthy human individuals. Data came from immunoSEQ multiplex PCR; TCRdb stores just in-frame clones and leaves some out. The sample has more than 400,000 clones; 70% to 80% are singletons. Sample: PBMCs. Receptor source: a woman aged 40 to 50 in good health. Some clones in this sample may be carry-over from other donors' samples.

The chain combines TRBV28 with TRBJ1-4; 7 bases fit TRBD1. This CDR3 contains 15 residues. Germline V lookup: CDR1 MDHEN, CDR2 SYDVKM. The junction had 9 bases not matched to a gene; V was cut back by 5 bases and J by 6 bases. CDR3 sequence: CASSAPGQGDEKLFF. The CDR3 nucleotides are TGTGCCAGCAGTGCCCCAGGGCAGGGGGATGAAAAACTGTTTTTT.

The chain recombines TRBV15 with TRBJ1-2; D gene uncertain. The CDR3 length is 12 residues. CDR1 LNHNV and CDR2 YYDKDF come from the germline V gene (reference sequence). V was clipped by 3 bases and J by 8 bases, with 10 bases between them. The CDR3 region has the DNA TGTGCCACCAGCAGGATATTGGGGGGCTACACCTTC. This codes for CATSRILGGYTF.

This chain joins TRBV18 and TRBJ1-2; no clear D. Germline V lookup: CDR1 KGHSH, CDR2 LQKENI. This CDR3 has 11 residues. V lost 6 bases to trimming and J lost 6 bases, with 8 bases between them. CDR3 loop: CASSLGNGYTF. CDR3 DNA sequence: TGTGCCAGCTCGCTAGGGAATGGCTACACCTTC.

The chain carries TRBV19 and TRBJ2-3, with 9 bases aligning to TRBD2. Germline CDR1 LNHDA, CDR2 SQIVND (reference sequence). CDR3 length: 14 amino acids. V was pared by 8 bases and J by 0 bases, with 3 bases of the junction left unmatched. Here the CDR3 reads CASAGGASTDTQYF. The CDR3 DNA reads TGTGCCAGTGCGGGAGGGGCAAGCACAGATACGCAGTATTTT.